Given below is one TCR beta chain in context. Its antigen remains unknown. This specimen comes from a study of T-cell reconstitution after alpha-beta-depleted transplantation in children. Broader study findings: After transplant, high TCRbeta diversity at day 60 in some patients arose from surviving recipient T cells and thymic progenitors.

The authors prepared the TCRbeta library with unique molecular identifiers. In TCRdb, the PCR reads were re-called with MiXCR into one record per CDR3 protein. The repertoire holds tens of thousands of distinct CDR3 sequences, about 40% seen once, with approximately 98% in the top ten. The CDR3 length is 15 residues. Germline CDR1 is MNHEY and CDR2 is SVGAGI. The V end was cut by 0 bases, the J end by 0 bases, with 8 bases between. The chain links TRBV6-5 to TRBJ2-5; D is uncertain. The receptor comes from a male patient under 18 who had a stem cell transplant for acute lymphoblastic leukemia, so the T cells may come from the graft donor. Specimen: PBMCs, mostly from graft donor cells, collected 360 days after TCRalphabeta/CD19-depleted stem cell transplant. This CDR3 is CASSYSNSHQETQYF. The CDR3 nucleotides read TGTGCCAGCAGTTACTCTAACAGCCACCAAGAGACCCAGTACTTC.